The T cell receptor (beta chain) described here comes from a study of blood T cell repertoires in COVID-19. Per germline, CDR1 SGHDN and CDR2 FVKESK. CDR3 size: 15 residues. Trimming removed 4 bases at V and 0 bases at J, with 11 bases between. Sequenced by immunoSEQ multiplex PCR; TCRdb stores in-frame clones only, minus some. The sample has some 280,000 clones, about nine tenths seen once; the top ten hold 0.94%. This clonotype originated in a woman aged 40 to 55 who had recovered from COVID-19. Sequencing was carried out using peripheral blood. J is TRBJ2-3 and V is TRBV14; D may be TRBD1 (6 bases). CDR3 nucleotides: TGTGCCAGCAGCCTAGGTGGGACAAGCACAGATACGCAGTATTTT. As protein: CASSLGGTSTDTQYF.